This T cell receptor beta chain was identified in a study of blood T cell repertoires in COVID-19. Study overall: Some COVID-19 samples were acute and others convalescent; all came from the United States, Italy and Spain.

Germline loops: CDR1 LGHDT, CDR2 YNNKEL (reference sequence). The CDR3 is 16 residues long. With 0 bases removed from V and 0 bases from J, the gap between germline ends came to 9 bases. The method was immunoSEQ multiplex PCR; TCRdb's version includes in-frame clones alone and lacks a portion of them. The sample consists of 55,000 to 70,000 clones, about 85% of them appearing once. The chain has TRBV3-1 (or the pseudogene TRBV3-2) and TRBJ1-5; D unresolved. The specimen sequenced was peripheral blood. The clonotype originates from a woman in her forties or fifties with COVID-19, enrolled during active disease. In nucleotides, the CDR3 is TGTGCCAGCAGCCAAGATTGGGCATCTAGCAATCAGCCCCAGCATTTT. It yields the protein CASSQDWASSNQPQHF.